Below, 19 T cell receptor beta chains from the same sample are listed, as sequenced in a study of cytomegalovirus exposure and HLA in healthy donors (dated by TCRdb to between 2016 and 2019). Libraries came from the immunoSEQ multiplex PCR assay. A mixture of 60 forward primers for TCR Vbeta segments and 13 reverse primers for TCR Jbeta segments was used in the multiplex PCR. Drawn from immuneACCESS, this table holds only the in-frame rearrangements with V and J called that TCRdb kept. Clones are partly lost; checked studies trace under half to an unresolved V gene and leave the rest unexplained. This sample gives roughly 120,000 clones in total; about 80% of them show up just once. Together, the top ten hold more than 2.5% of the sample. Input material: PBMCs. The origin of the receptors is a male donor in good health and CMV-seronegative.

This chain links TRBV7-6 with TRBJ2-3; 8 nucleotides match TRBD2. From germline, CDR1 is SGHVS and CDR2 FNYEAQ. This CDR3 region has 17 residues. The V gene end was trimmed by 1 base and the J gene end by 1 base; junction bases not matched to a gene: 7. The CDR3 reads CASSLGSGGLGTDTQYF. CDR3 nucleotide sequence: TGTGCCAGCAGCTTAGGGAGCGGGGGCCTTGGCACAGATACGCAGTATTTT.

This clone was observed a few times. This sequence joins TRBV2 and TRBJ2-7, with 7 bases aligning to TRBD2. The CDR3 is 14 residues long. The V segment lost 7 bases and the J segment 2 bases; nucleotides outside the gene matches: 8. Germline V gene lookup returns CDR1 SNHLY and CDR2 FYNNEI. The CDR3 sequence: CASMSWGGAYEQYF. The CDR3 DNA reads TGTGCCAGCATGAGTTGGGGGGGGGCCTACGAGCAGTACTTC.

The chain uses TRBV9 and TRBJ2-1; D perhaps matches TRBD2 (6 bases). The CDR3 is made up of 17 amino acids. Germline V gives CDR1 SGDLS, CDR2 YYNGEE. Trimming took 0 bases from V and 0 from J, leaving 13 bases between them. CDR3 in DNA: TGTGCCAGCAGCGTAGGCGGTAGCGGTAGCTCCTACAATGAGCAGTTCTTC. This translates into CASSVGGSGSSYNEQFF.

The chain combines TRBV7-9 with TRBJ2-7; TRBD2 matches 8 bases. Per the germline V gene, CDR1 is SEHNR and CDR2 is FQNEAQ (reference sequence). This CDR3 contains 14 residues. With V trimmed by 3 bases and J by 7 bases, 8 bases remained unmatched. DNA of the CDR3: TGTGCCAGCAGCTTCGGAGGGTCGGGGGGGGAGCAGTACTTC. This encodes CASSFGGSGGEQYF.

The chain recombines TRBV7-2 with TRBJ2-1, with TRBD1 matching 11 bases. Germline V gene data show CDR1 as SGHTA and CDR2 as FQGNSA. The CDR3 length is 15 residues. The junction had 6 bases not matched to a gene; V was cut back by 5 bases and J by 6 bases. CDR3 coding DNA: TGTGCCAGCAGCCTTGGACAGGGGGCCGGCAATGAGCAGTTCTTC. Protein sequence: CASSLGQGAGNEQFF.

The V call is TRBV4-3, the J call TRBJ1-3; tentatively, D is TRBD1 (6 bases). Trimming stripped 2 bases from V and 6 bases from J, with 8 bases between. The CDR3 length is 13 residues. Looked up from germline, CDR1 is LGHNA and CDR2 is YSLEER. The CDR3 DNA reads TGCGCCAGCAGCCAAAGGACAGTAAACACCATATATTTT. It translates to CASSQRTVNTIYF.

The chain recombines TRBV6-5 with TRBJ2-7; 9 bases are shared with TRBD1. This CDR3 region has 15 residues. V shed 6 bases and J 4 bases; nucleotides not matched to a gene: 10. Germline CDR1 is MNHEY and CDR2 is SVGAGI. The CDR3 is CASRVIGTGQYEQYF. CDR3 sequence (DNA): TGTGCCAGCAGGGTTATAGGGACAGGGCAATACGAGCAGTACTTC.

The chain uses TRBV19 and TRBJ1-5; D is undetermined. Trimming cost V 1 base and J 0 bases, with 4 bases left between them. This CDR3 has 14 amino acids. Germline values: CDR1 LNHDA, CDR2 SQIVND (reference sequence). This chain's CDR3 is CASSIGYSNQPQHF. As DNA, the CDR3 is TGTGCCAGTAGTATAGGTTATAGCAATCAGCCCCAGCATTTT.

The chain has TRBV18 and TRBJ2-2; TRBD1 agrees at 7 bases. Trimming cost V 2 bases and J 0 bases; bases outside gene matches: 6. The CDR3 contains 17 residues. The germline CDR1 and CDR2 sequences are KGHSH and LQKENI. CDR3: CASSPNAGTANTGELFF. The CDR3 region has the DNA TGTGCCAGCTCACCAAATGCCGGGACAGCGAACACCGGGGAGCTGTTTTTT.

The chain uses TRBV9 and TRBJ2-1; D uncertain. CDR1 and CDR2 from the germline V gene are SGDLS and YYNGEE. The V gene lost 0 bases and the J gene lost 0 bases, with 13 bases spanning the gap. The CDR3 length is 17 residues. CDR3 loop: CASSVGVARSSYNEQFF. The DNA for the CDR3 is TGTGCCAGCAGCGTAGGAGTTGCGCGGAGCTCCTACAATGAGCAGTTCTTC.

In its sample, this clone was seen a few times. This chain links TRBV6-5 with TRBJ1-4, with a weak D call TRBD1 (6 bases). Germline V lookup: CDR1 MNHEY, CDR2 SVGAGI. This CDR3 spans 15 amino acids. V was trimmed by 0 bases and J by 6 bases, leaving 11 bases between them. This chain's CDR3 is CASSYSGTPYEKLFF. Here the CDR3 DNA reads TGTGCCAGCAGTTACTCCGGGACACCTTATGAAAAACTGTTTTTT.

This chain joins TRBV11-2 and TRBJ2-7; tentatively, D is TRBD2 (6 bases). This CDR3 contains 15 residues. Germline CDR1 is SGHAT and CDR2 is FQNNGV. V was cut by 0 bases and J by 2 bases, with 11 bases left in between. The CDR3 DNA reads TGTGCCAGCAGCTTAGAATGGGGAGGAACCTACGAGCAGTACTTC. Translated: CASSLEWGGTYEQYF.

Concerning this clone: This sample also contains other DNA sequences that code for the same CDR3. In DNA, the CDR3 is TGTGCCAGCAGCTTACGGGGGGATGATACGCAGTATTTT. Amino acid sequence: CASSLRGDDTQYF. The genes are TRBV13 and TRBJ2-3; 7 bases match TRBD2. CDR3 length equals 13 residues. In germline, CDR1 is PRHDT, CDR2 FYEKMQ (reference sequence). The J segment lost 6 bases and the V segment lost 2 bases, leaving 2 bases of the junction unmatched.

Only a few counts were recorded for this clone. V gene TRBV30 combines with J gene TRBJ2-6; no definite D call. CDR1 and CDR2 from the germline V gene are GTSNPN and SVGIG (reference sequence). The CDR3 is made up of 15 amino acids. Trimming cost V 2 bases and J 0 bases, with 8 bases left between them. CDR3 amino acids: CAWSFTSSGANVLTF. The CDR3 DNA reads as TGTGCCTGGAGTTTTACGAGCTCTGGGGCCAACGTCCTGACTTTC.

This clone has only a few counts. This chain connects TRBV7-9 to TRBJ2-6; 9 nucleotides line up with TRBD1. Germline CDR1 and CDR2: SEHNR and FQNEAQ (reference sequence). V lost 4 bases and J lost 0; bases outside the gene matches: 10. CDR3 size: 19 residues. The CDR3 loop is CASSSGGTGFLSGANVLTF. Here the CDR3 DNA reads TGTGCCAGCAGCTCCGGGGGGACAGGGTTCCTCTCTGGGGCCAACGTCCTGACTTTC. Complete variable domain (other parts from reference TRBV7-9 and TRBJ2-6): DTGVSQNPRHKITKRGQNVTFRCDPISEHNRLYWYRQTLGQGPEFLTYFQNEAQLEKSRLLSDRFSAERPKGSFSTLEIQRTEQGDSAMYLCASSSGGTGFLSGANVLTFGAGSRLTVL.

The CDR3 region is CASSESPRDIEAFF. The CDR3, as DNA: TGTGCCAGCAGTGAATCCCCTCGGGACATTGAAGCTTTCTTT. The V call is TRBV2, the J call TRBJ1-1; D might be TRBD1 (6 bases). This CDR3 region has 14 residues. The germline V gene encodes CDR1 SNHLY and CDR2 FYNNEI. The V and J ends lost 2 bases and 7 bases respectively, with 14 bases between them.

This chain links TRBV30 with TRBJ2-5; 13 bases match TRBD2. Germline CDR1 GTSNPN, CDR2 SVGIG (reference sequence). The CDR3 totals 16 residues. V lost 4 bases and J lost 1; bases outside the gene matches: 6. The CDR3 here is CAWKGRLAGGQETQYF. CDR3 nucleotides: TGTGCCTGGAAGGGGCGACTAGCGGGAGGCCAAGAGACCCAGTACTTC.

The V call is TRBV5-6, the J call TRBJ1-5; possibly TRBD1 for D (6 bases). Per germline, CDR1 SGHDT and CDR2 YYEEEE. Between the trimmed V and J ends, which lost 1 base and 5 bases, there was a span of 10 bases. This CDR3 comprises 14 residues. CDR3 coding DNA: TGTGCCAGCAGCTTGTTAACAGGGCATCAGCCCCAGCATTTT. Protein sequence: CASSLLTGHQPQHF. Full variable domain (outside the CDR3, taken from reference TRBV5-6 and TRBJ1-5): DAGVTQSPTHLIKTRGQQVTLRCSPKSGHDTVSWYQQALGQGPQFIFQYYEEEERQRGNFPDRFSGHQFPNYSSELNVNALLLGDSALYLCASSLLTGHQPQHFGDGTRLSIL.

This chain links TRBV6-4 with TRBJ2-3; D perhaps matches TRBD2 (6 bases). Germline values: CDR1 MRHNA, CDR2 SNTAGT. The CDR3 spans 15 residues. V gave up 6 bases and J gave up 3 bases, with 16 bases separating them. The CDR3 coding sequence is TGTGCCAGCAGCACAGACGGTGGGGGGACAGATACGCAGTATTTT. It yields the protein CASSTDGGGTDTQYF.